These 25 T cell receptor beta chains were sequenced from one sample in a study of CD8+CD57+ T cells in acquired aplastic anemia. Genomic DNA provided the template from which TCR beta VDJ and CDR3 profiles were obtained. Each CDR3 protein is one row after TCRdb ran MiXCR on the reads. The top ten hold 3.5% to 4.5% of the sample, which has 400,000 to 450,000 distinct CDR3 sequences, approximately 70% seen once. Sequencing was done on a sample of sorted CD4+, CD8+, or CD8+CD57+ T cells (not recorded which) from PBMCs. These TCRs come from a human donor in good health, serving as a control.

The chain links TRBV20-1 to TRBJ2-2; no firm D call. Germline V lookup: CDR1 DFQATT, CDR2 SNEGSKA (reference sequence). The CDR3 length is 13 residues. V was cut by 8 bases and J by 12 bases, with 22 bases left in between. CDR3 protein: CSTLRMATGQLFF. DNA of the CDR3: TGCAGTACCCTGCGGATGGCCACTGGGCAGCTGTTTTTT.

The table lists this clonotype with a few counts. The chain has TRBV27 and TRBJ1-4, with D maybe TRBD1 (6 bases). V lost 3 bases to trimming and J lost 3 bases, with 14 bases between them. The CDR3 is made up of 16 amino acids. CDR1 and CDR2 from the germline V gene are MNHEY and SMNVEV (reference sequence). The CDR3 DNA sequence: TGTGCCAGCAGTTTTCAGGGGATGAGGTCTAATGAAAAACTGTTTTTT. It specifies CASSFQGMRSNEKLFF.

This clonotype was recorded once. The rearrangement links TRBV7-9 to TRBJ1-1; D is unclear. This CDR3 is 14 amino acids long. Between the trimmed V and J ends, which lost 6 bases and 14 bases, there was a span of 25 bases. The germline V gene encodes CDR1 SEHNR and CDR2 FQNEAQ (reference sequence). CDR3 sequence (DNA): TGTGCCAGCAGTTATCCGAGAACCAACACTGAAGGCTTCTTT. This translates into CASSYPRTNTEGFF.

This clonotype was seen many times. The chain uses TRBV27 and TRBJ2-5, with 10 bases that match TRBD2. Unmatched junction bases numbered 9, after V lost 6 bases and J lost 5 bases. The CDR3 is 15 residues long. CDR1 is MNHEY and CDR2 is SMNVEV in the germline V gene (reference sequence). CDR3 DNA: TGTGCCAGCAGGTTTGAGCTAGCGGGGGTGGAGACCCAGTACTTC. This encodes CASRFELAGVETQYF.

This CDR3 reads CATREPTEGNTIYF. CDR3 DNA: TGTGCCACCAGAGAGCCGACCGAGGGAAACACCATATATTTT. The chain has TRBV6-5 and TRBJ1-3, with D hard to call. The CDR3 loop spans 14 amino acids. CDR1 MNHEY and CDR2 SVGAGI come from the germline V gene. V lost 10 bases to trimming and J lost 4 bases, with 17 bases between them.

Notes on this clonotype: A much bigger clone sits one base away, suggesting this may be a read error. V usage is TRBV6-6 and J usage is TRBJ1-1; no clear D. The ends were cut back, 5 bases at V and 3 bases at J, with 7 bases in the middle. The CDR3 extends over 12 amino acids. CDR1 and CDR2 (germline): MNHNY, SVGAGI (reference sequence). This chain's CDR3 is CASSEVYTEAFF. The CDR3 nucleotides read TGTGCCAGCAGTGAGGTATACACTGAAGCTTTCTTT.

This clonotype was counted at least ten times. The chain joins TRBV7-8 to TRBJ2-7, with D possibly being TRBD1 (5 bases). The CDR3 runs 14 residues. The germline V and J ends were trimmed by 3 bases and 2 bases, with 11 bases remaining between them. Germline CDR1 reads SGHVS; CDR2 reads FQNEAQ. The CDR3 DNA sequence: TGTGCCAGCAGCTTCACGACAGAGACCTACGAGCAGTACTTC. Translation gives CASSFTTETYEQYF.

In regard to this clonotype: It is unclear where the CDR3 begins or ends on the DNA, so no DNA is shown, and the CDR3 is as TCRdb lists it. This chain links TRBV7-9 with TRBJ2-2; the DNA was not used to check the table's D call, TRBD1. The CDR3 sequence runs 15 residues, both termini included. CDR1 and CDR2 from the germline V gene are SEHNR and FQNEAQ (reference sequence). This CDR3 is CASSYATEAFFGQFF.

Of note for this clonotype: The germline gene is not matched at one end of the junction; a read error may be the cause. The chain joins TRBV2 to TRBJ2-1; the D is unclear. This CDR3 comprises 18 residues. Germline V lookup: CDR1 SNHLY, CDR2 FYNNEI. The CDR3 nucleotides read TGTGCCAGCAGTGGTGCAGACCACCAAGCGAGCCCCTACAACGAGCAGTTCTTC. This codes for CASSGADHQASPYNEQFF.

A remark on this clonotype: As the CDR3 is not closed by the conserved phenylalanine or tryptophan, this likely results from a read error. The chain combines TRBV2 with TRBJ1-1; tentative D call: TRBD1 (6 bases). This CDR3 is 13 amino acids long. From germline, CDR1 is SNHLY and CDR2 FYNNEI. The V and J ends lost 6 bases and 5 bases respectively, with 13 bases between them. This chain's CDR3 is CASRTDRKTEAFL. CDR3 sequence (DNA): TGTGCCAGCAGAACTGACAGGAAAACTGAAGCTTTCCTT.

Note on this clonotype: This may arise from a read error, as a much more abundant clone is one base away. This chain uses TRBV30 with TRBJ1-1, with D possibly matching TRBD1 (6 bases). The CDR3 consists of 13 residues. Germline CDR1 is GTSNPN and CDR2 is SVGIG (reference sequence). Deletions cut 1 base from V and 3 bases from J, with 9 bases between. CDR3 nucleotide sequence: TGTGCCTGGAGTGACAGGGCTGACACTGAAGCTTTCTTT. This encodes CAWSDRADTEAFF.

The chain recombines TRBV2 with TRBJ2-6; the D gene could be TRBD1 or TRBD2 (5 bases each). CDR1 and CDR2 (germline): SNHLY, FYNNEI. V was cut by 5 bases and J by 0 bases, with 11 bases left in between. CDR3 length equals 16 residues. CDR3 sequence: CASSWDGHSGANVLTF. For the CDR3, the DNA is TGTGCCAGCAGTTGGGACGGACACTCTGGGGCCAACGTCCTGACTTTC.

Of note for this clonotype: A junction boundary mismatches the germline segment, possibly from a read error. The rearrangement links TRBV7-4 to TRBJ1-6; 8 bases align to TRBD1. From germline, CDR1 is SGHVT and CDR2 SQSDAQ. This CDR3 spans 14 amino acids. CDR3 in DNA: TGTGCCAGCAGCCTGGGGACAGGCAGTGGACCCCTCCCCTTT. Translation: CASSLGTGSGPLPF.

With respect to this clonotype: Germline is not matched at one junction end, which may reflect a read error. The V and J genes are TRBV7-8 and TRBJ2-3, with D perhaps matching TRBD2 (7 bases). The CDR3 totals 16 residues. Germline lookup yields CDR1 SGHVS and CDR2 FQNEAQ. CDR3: CASSLVGAGDTDPQYF. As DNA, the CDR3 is TGTGCCAGCAGCCTAGTCGGCGCGGGGGACACAGATCCGCAGTATTTT. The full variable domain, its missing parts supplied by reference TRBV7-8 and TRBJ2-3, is GAGVSQSPRYKVAKRGQDVALRCDPISGHVSLFWYQQALGQGPEFLTYFQNEAQLDKSGLPSDRFFAERPEGSVSTLKIQRTQQEDSAVYLCASSLVGAGDTDPQYFGPGTRLTVL.

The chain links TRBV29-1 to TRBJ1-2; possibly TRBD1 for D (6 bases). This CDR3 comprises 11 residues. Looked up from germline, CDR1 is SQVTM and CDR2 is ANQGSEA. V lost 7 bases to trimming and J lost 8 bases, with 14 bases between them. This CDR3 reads CSGEEGDGYTF. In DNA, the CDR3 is TGCAGCGGCGAAGAGGGGGACGGCTACACCTTC. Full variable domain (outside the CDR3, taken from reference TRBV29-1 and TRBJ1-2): SAVISQKPSRDICQRGTSLTIQCQVDSQVTMMFWYRQQPGQSLTLIATANQGSEATYESGFVIDKFPISRPNLTFSTLTVSNMSPEDSSIYLCSGEEGDGYTFGSGTRLTVV.

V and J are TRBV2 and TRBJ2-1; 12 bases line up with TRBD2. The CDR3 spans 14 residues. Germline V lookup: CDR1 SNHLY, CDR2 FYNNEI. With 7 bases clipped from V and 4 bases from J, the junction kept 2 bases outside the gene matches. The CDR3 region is CASMLAGGYNEQFF. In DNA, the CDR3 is TGTGCCAGCATGCTAGCGGGGGGGTACAATGAGCAGTTCTTC.

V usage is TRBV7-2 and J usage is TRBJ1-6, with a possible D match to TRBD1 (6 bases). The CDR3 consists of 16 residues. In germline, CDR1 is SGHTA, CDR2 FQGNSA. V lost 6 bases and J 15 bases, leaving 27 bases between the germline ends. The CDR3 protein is CASRAGGLETQYLLHF. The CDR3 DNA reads TGTGCCAGCAGGGCGGGGGGGCTGGAGACCCAGTACCTCCTCCACTTT.

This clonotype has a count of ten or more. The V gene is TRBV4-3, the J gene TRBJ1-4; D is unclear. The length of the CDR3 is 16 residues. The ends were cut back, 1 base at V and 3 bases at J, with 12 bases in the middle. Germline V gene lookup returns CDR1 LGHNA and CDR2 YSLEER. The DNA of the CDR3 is TGCGCCAGCAGCCAAGGTCTACAGAAGTCTAATGAAAAACTGTTTTTT. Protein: CASSQGLQKSNEKLFF.

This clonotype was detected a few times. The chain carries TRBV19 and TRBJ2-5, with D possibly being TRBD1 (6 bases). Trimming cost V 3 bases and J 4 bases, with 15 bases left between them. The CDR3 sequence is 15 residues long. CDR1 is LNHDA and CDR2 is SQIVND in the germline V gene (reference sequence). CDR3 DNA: TGTGCCAGTAGTATTTCGCGGACAGCCCGAGAGACCCAGTACTTC. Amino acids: CASSISRTARETQYF.

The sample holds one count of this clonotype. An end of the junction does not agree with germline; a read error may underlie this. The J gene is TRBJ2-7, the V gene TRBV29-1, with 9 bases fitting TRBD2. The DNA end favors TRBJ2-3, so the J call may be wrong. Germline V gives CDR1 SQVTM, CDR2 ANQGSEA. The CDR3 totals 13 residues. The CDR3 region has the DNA TGCAGCAGTTACTCGGGACTAGCAGATGCGCAGTATTTT. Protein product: CSSYSGLADAQYF.

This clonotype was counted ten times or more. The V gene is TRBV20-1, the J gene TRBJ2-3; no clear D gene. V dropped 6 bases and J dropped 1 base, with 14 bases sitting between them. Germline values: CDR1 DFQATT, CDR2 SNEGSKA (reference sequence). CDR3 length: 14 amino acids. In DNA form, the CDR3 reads TGCAGTGCAGACGCCTTGACGGGCACAGATACGCAGTATTTT. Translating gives CSADALTGTDTQYF.

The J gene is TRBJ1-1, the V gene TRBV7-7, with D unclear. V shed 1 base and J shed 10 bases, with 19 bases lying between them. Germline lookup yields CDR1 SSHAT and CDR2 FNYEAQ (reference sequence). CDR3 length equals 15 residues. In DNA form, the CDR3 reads TGTGCCAGCAGCTTAGAGCCGAGGTCGCGGCCTGGAGCTTTCTTT. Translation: CASSLEPRSRPGAFF.

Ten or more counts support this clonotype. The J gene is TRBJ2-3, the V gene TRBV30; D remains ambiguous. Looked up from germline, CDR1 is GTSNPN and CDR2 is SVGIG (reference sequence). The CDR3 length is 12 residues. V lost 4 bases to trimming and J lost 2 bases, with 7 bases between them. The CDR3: CAWKSNTDTQYF. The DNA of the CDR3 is TGTGCCTGGAAGTCGAACACAGATACGCAGTATTTT.

The CDR3 DNA reads TGCAGTGGTACCTGGCCCTGGGAGGGTGGCTACACCTTC. It is translated as CSGTWPWEGGYTF. The chain combines TRBV20-1 with TRBJ1-2, with D unresolved. This CDR3 comprises 13 residues. Trimming took off 7 bases at V and 7 bases at J, with 19 bases between the two ends. Germline V gives CDR1 DFQATT, CDR2 SNEGSKA (reference sequence).

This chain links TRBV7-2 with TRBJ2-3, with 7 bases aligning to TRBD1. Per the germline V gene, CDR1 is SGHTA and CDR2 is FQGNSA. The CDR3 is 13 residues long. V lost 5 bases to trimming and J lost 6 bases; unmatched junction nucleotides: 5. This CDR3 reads CASSHGTADTQYF. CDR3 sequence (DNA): TGTGCCAGCAGCCACGGGACAGCTGATACGCAGTATTTT. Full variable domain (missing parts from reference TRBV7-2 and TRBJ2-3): GAGVSQSPSNKVTEKGKDVELRCDPISGHTALYWYRQSLGQGLEFLIYFQGNSAPDKSGLPSDRFSAERTGGSVSTLTIQRTQQEDSAVYLCASSHGTADTQYFGPGTRLTVL.